These 19 T cell receptor beta chains originate from one sample sequenced in a study of T cell responses to AZD1222 COVID-19 vaccine. Produced via immunoSEQ multiplex PCR; TCRdb's table is partial and in-frame only. The table shows about 98,000 clones, with around 90% occurring only once. The starting material was peripheral blood, obtained on day 0 of AZD1222 vaccination. These receptor sequences come from an adult in good health.

This clone was found a few times. The V gene is TRBV6-6, the J gene TRBJ2-3, with 9 nucleotides matching TRBD2. Per the germline V gene, CDR1 is MNHNY and CDR2 is SVGAGI (reference sequence). This CDR3 region has 14 residues. The ends lost 5 bases at V and 5 bases at J; junction bases unmatched: 5. CDR3 sequence (DNA): TGTGCCAGCAGTGTAGCGGGAGTGGTAGATACGCAGTATTTT. This sequence encodes CASSVAGVVDTQYF.

The chain joins TRBV6-2 or TRBV6-3 to TRBJ1-2; tentative D call: TRBD1 (5 bases). The CDR3 covers 14 residues. The V and J ends lost 2 bases and 8 bases respectively, with 15 bases between them. Germline V gives CDR1 MNHEY, CDR2 SVGEGT. DNA of the CDR3: TGTGCCAGCAGTTACCCGACGCTTCGGGGGGGCTACACCTTC. This codes for CASSYPTLRGGYTF.

The chain employs TRBV19 and TRBJ1-1; 10 nucleotides align to TRBD1. This CDR3 has 15 amino acids. Germline CDR1 reads LNHDA; CDR2 reads SQIVND (reference sequence). After removal of 6 bases from V and 4 bases from J, the junction contained 8 bases not matched to a gene. The chain's CDR3 is CASRPGQGGGTEAFF. DNA of the CDR3: TGTGCCAGTAGACCCGGACAGGGGGGCGGCACTGAAGCTTTCTTT.

The gene calls are TRBV6-5 and TRBJ2-1, with TRBD1 identical over 7 bases. The ends lost 2 bases at V and 8 bases at J; junction bases unmatched: 9. The CDR3 contains 15 residues. Germline lookup yields CDR1 MNHEY and CDR2 SVGAGI. CDR3 DNA sequence: TGTGCCAGCAGTTACCGGGACAGCCCCTCGGATGAGCAGTTCTTC. The encoded protein is CASSYRDSPSDEQFF.

This sequence joins TRBV4-3 and TRBJ2-7; 9 bases match TRBD1. CDR3 length equals 16 residues. In germline, CDR1 is LGHNA, CDR2 YSLEER. Germline trimming cut 2 bases from V and 1 base from J; bases unmatched to any gene: 6. The CDR3 DNA reads as TGCGCCAGCAGCCAAAAATCGACAGGGGGATCCTACGAGCAGTACTTC. Its translation: CASSQKSTGGSYEQYF.

The V gene is TRBV5-1, the J gene TRBJ2-1, with TRBD2 matching over 9 bases. Trimming at V came to 7 bases and at J to 8 bases, leaving 10 bases not matched to a gene. This CDR3 has 14 residues. The V gene's germline CDR1 is SGHRS and CDR2 YFSETQ. This chain's CDR3 is CASGRAGGPDEQFF. CDR3 nucleotide sequence: TGCGCCAGCGGTCGGGCGGGAGGGCCCGATGAGCAGTTCTTC.

V usage is TRBV7-8 and J usage is TRBJ2-5; a possible D gene is TRBD2 (5 bases). The V and J ends lost 0 bases and 1 base respectively, with 9 bases between them. The CDR3 is 15 amino acids. CDR1 is SGHVS, CDR2 FQNEAQ, per germline. CDR3 sequence: CASSLARAIQETQYF. CDR3 sequence (DNA): TGTGCCAGCAGCTTAGCGAGGGCCATCCAAGAGACCCAGTACTTC. Full variable domain (outside the CDR3, taken from reference TRBV7-8 and TRBJ2-5): GAGVSQSPRYKVAKRGQDVALRCDPISGHVSLFWYQQALGQGPEFLTYFQNEAQLDKSGLPSDRFFAERPEGSVSTLKIQRTQQEDSAVYLCASSLARAIQETQYFGPGTRLLVL.

The chain has TRBV9 and TRBJ2-2; a possible D gene is TRBD2 (5 bases). The CDR3 sequence is 15 residues long. The germline gives CDR1 SGDLS, CDR2 YYNGEE. Trimming took 2 bases from V and 5 from J, leaving 13 bases between them. CDR3 residues: CASSVYGEKTGELFF. CDR3 in DNA: TGTGCCAGCAGCGTGTACGGGGAGAAAACCGGGGAGCTGTTTTTT.

This rearrangement joins TRBV10-3 to TRBJ1-2; D is unclear. The CDR3 length is 15 residues. Germline CDR1 and CDR2: ENHRY and SYGVKD. With 3 bases removed from V and 5 bases from J, the gap between germline ends came to 16 bases. The CDR3 reads CAISDPTGSPYGYTF. The CDR3 coding sequence is TGTGCCATCAGTGACCCTACCGGGAGCCCTTATGGCTACACCTTC.

V and J are TRBV18 and TRBJ2-5, with 12 bases aligning to TRBD2. Losses at the gene ends were 3 bases for V and 4 bases for J; bases not matched to a gene: 9. From germline, CDR1 is KGHSH and CDR2 LQKENI. There are 17 residues in the CDR3. The CDR3 protein is CASSPYRTSGVLETQYF. Written as DNA, the CDR3 is TGTGCCAGCTCACCTTACCGGACTAGCGGGGTGTTAGAGACCCAGTACTTC.

Points on this clone: This CDR3 is also generated by other DNA sequences in the sample. The chain carries TRBV11-2 and TRBJ1-5, with a weak D call TRBD1 (5 bases). This CDR3 contains 13 residues. With 0 bases removed from V and 7 bases from J, the gap between germline ends came to 7 bases. The germline V gene has CDR1 SGHAT and CDR2 FQNNGV. The CDR3 sequence: CASSLDRGQPQHF. The CDR3, as DNA: TGTGCCAGCAGCTTAGACCGGGGCCAGCCCCAGCATTTT.

This chain joins TRBV7-9 and TRBJ2-7; 8 bases match TRBD2. J was trimmed by 4 bases and V by 5 bases; bases with no gene match: 13. Germline values: CDR1 SEHNR, CDR2 FQNEAQ (reference sequence). The CDR3 loop spans 16 amino acids. CDR3 sequence reads: CASSRPFGREDYEQYF. DNA for the CDR3: TGTGCCAGCAGCCGCCCCTTCGGGCGGGAGGATTACGAGCAGTACTTC.

The chain links TRBV28 to TRBJ1-1; no clear D. Germline V gives CDR1 MDHEN, CDR2 SYDVKM. V was cut by 5 bases and J by 4 bases, with 20 bases left in between. CDR3 length: 16 residues. The CDR3 region is CASSPYLDRATTEAFF. DNA of the CDR3: TGTGCCAGCAGTCCTTACCTCGATCGAGCAACCACTGAAGCTTTCTTT. The full variable domain, completed using reference TRBV28 and TRBJ1-1, is DVKVTQSSRYLVKRTGEKVFLECVQDMDHENMFWYRQDPGLGLRLIYFSYDVKMKEKGDIPEGYSVSREKKERFSLILESASTNQTSMYLCASSPYLDRATTEAFFGQGTRLTVV.

CDR3 residues: CASSLAPDTQYF. As DNA, the CDR3 is TGTGCCAGCAGCTTGGCCCCAGATACGCAGTATTTT. V is TRBV5-8 and J is TRBJ2-3; D ambiguous. Between the trimmed V and J ends, which lost 0 bases and 4 bases, there was a span of 3 bases. Germline lookup yields CDR1 SGHTS and CDR2 YDEGEE. The length of the CDR3 is 12 residues.

The genes are TRBV19 and TRBJ2-3, with TRBD2 matching over 13 bases. The CDR3 has 16 amino acids. Per the germline V gene, CDR1 is LNHDA and CDR2 is SQIVND (reference sequence). The ends lost 6 bases at V and 5 bases at J; junction bases unmatched: 8. CDR3 DNA: TGTGCCAGTAGAACTAGCGGGAGGGCCCTTGGAGATACGCAGTATTTT. It codes for CASRTSGRALGDTQYF.

The rearrangement uses TRBV19 and TRBJ1-2; TRBD1 agrees at 12 bases. The CDR3 runs 14 residues. Germline lookup yields CDR1 LNHDA and CDR2 SQIVND (reference sequence). J was trimmed by 4 bases and V by 3 bases; bases with no gene match: 0. This chain's CDR3 is CASSMGQGAYGYTF. CDR3 coding DNA: TGTGCCAGTAGTATGGGACAGGGGGCCTATGGCTACACCTTC.

The chain has TRBV6-5 and TRBJ2-7; 9 nucleotides align to TRBD1. V trimming: 6 bases; J trimming: 4 bases; junction bases outside the gene matches: 7. This CDR3 contains 14 residues. CDR1 MNHEY and CDR2 SVGAGI come from the germline V gene. The CDR3 loop is CASRRGQGRYEQYF. The CDR3 DNA sequence: TGTGCCAGCAGGCGCGGACAGGGGCGATACGAGCAGTACTTC.

This clone has a single count. The rearrangement joins TRBV7-9 to TRBJ2-4, with 9 nucleotides matching TRBD2. The CDR3 runs 19 residues. Germline-derived CDR1 and CDR2 are SEHNR and FQNEAQ (reference sequence). V was clipped by 1 base and J by 2 bases; unmatched bases: 12. The CDR3 loop is CASSLVSAGGPSSKNIQYF. CDR3 DNA: TGTGCCAGCAGCTTAGTATCGGCGGGAGGGCCTTCGTCCAAAAACATTCAGTACTTC.

The rearrangement links TRBV11-3 to TRBJ2-5; 8 positions agree with TRBD2. In germline, CDR1 is SGHNT, CDR2 YENEEA. V gave up 2 bases and J gave up 4 bases; unmatched junction bases: 0. This CDR3 is built from 13 residues. CDR3 region: CASSLREGETQYF. The CDR3 coding sequence is TGTGCCAGCAGCTTACGGGAGGGAGAGACCCAGTACTTC.